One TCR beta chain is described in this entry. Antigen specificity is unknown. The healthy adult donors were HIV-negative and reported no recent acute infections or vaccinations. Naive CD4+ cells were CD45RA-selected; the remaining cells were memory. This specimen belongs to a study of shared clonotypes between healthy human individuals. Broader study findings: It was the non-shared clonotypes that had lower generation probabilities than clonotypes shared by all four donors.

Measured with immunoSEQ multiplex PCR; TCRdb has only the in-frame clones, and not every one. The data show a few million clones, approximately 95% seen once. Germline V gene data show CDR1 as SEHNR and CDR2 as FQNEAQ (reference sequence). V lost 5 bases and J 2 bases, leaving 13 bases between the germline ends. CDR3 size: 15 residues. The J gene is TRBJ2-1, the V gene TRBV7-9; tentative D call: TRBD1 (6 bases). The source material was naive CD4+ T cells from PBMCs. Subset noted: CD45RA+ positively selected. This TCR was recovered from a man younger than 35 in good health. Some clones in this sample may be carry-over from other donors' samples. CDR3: CASSLNRVTYNEQFF. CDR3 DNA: TGTGCCAGCAGCCTCAACAGGGTCACCTACAATGAGCAGTTCTTC. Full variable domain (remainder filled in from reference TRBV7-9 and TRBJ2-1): DTGVSQNPRHKITKRGQNVTFRCDPISEHNRLYWYRQTLGQGPEFLTYFQNEAQLEKSRLLSDRFSAERPKGSFSTLEIQRTEQGDSAMYLCASSLNRVTYNEQFFGPGTRLTVL.